This entry lists 19 T cell receptor beta chains sequenced from one sample in a study of blood T cell repertoires in COVID-19. TCRdb's table, derived via immunoSEQ multiplex PCR, lists solely in-frame clones and lacks some. This sample has under 250,000 clones, with over 70% found just once. The sample taken for sequencing was peripheral blood. The receptors shown here come from a woman aged 70 to 79 with acute or convalescent COVID-19.

The rearrangement joins TRBV18 to TRBJ2-7, with D possibly TRBD1 on 5 matching bases. Germline values: CDR1 KGHSH, CDR2 LQKENI. The length of the CDR3 is 14 residues. Trimming took off 8 bases at V and 3 bases at J, with 17 bases between the two ends. DNA for the CDR3: TGTGCCAGCACAGATAGTCCCAGGGACTACGAGCAGTACGTC. It yields the protein CASTDSPRDYEQYV.

The J gene is TRBJ1-1, the V gene TRBV19, with D uncertain. The CDR3 contains 14 residues. Germline V gene data show CDR1 as LNHDA and CDR2 as SQIVND (reference sequence). The V and J ends lost 7 bases and 5 bases respectively, with 17 bases between them. The CDR3 region is CASIPGQRETEAFF. The CDR3 DNA reads as TGTGCCAGTATCCCTGGGCAAAGAGAAACTGAAGCTTTCTTT.

The chain recombines TRBV4-1 with TRBJ2-1, with TRBD2 matching over 10 bases. There are 15 residues in the CDR3. Unmatched junction bases numbered 5, after V lost 0 bases and J lost 9 bases. The germline CDR1 and CDR2 sequences are MGHRA and YSYEKL. The chain's CDR3 is CASSQDERGGLEQFF. The CDR3 DNA sequence: TGCGCCAGCAGCCAAGATGAGCGGGGGGGCCTTGAGCAGTTCTTC.

V and J are TRBV27 and TRBJ1-2; 7 nucleotides line up with TRBD1. Trimming removed 4 bases from V and 4 bases from J; junction bases left unmatched: 12. The germline V gene encodes CDR1 MNHEY and CDR2 SMNVEV (reference sequence). This CDR3 comprises 16 residues. The CDR3 bases are TGTGCCAGCAGTTCCCTCGAAGGGGGCTTGGGCTATGGCTACACCTTC. Amino acid sequence: CASSSLEGGLGYGYTF.

The rearrangement links TRBV24-1 to TRBJ2-3; TRBD2 matches 12 bases. The CDR3 sequence is 18 residues long. The J segment lost 6 bases and the V segment lost 1 base, leaving 10 bases of the junction unmatched. The germline V gene has CDR1 KGHDR and CDR2 SFDVKD. CDR3 coding DNA: TGTGCCACCAGTGATTTCCTCGCTAGCGGGGGGGCGGAGGATACGCAGTATTTT. Protein product: CATSDFLASGGAEDTQYF.

The chain uses TRBV29-1 and TRBJ2-5; possible D gene TRBD1, 5 bases. CDR3 size: 12 residues. Germline V lookup: CDR1 SQVTM, CDR2 ANQGSEA. V lost 4 bases to trimming and J lost 1 base, with 7 bases between them. The CDR3 protein is CSVVQGQETQYF. CDR3 nucleotide sequence: TGCAGCGTTGTGCAGGGCCAAGAGACCCAGTACTTC.

The table lists this clone with many counts. The rearrangement links TRBV28 to TRBJ2-5; TRBD1 matches 8 bases. Per germline, CDR1 MDHEN and CDR2 SYDVKM. The trim removed 7 bases at V and 4 bases at J, leaving 11 bases unmatched. The CDR3 sequence is 15 residues long. The chain's CDR3 is CASITQGQARETQYF. The CDR3 DNA reads TGTGCCAGCATTACACAGGGACAGGCACGAGAGACCCAGTACTTC. Full variable domain (outside the CDR3, taken from reference TRBV28 and TRBJ2-5): DVKVTQSSRYLVKRTGEKVFLECVQDMDHENMFWYRQDPGLGLRLIYFSYDVKMKEKGDIPEGYSVSREKKERFSLILESASTNQTSMYLCASITQGQARETQYFGPGTRLLVL.

J is TRBJ1-5 and V is TRBV12-5, with D perhaps matching TRBD1 (6 bases). The CDR3 loop spans 15 amino acids. V lost 5 bases and J 0 bases, leaving 11 bases between the germline ends. Germline CDR1 is LGHNT and CDR2 is FRNRAP. Here the CDR3 DNA reads TGTGCTAGTGGTACCGGACAGTTTAGCAATCAGCCCCAGCATTTT. Protein product: CASGTGQFSNQPQHF.

The chain combines TRBV6-6 with TRBJ1-1, with 9 positions matching TRBD1. The germline gives CDR1 MNHNY, CDR2 SVGAGI (reference sequence). The V and J ends lost 6 bases and 1 base, in that order; junction bases with no gene match: 3. The CDR3 has 14 amino acids. The CDR3 region is CASRGQGGNTEAFF. The CDR3 DNA sequence: TGTGCCAGCAGGGGACAGGGAGGGAACACTGAAGCTTTCTTT.

The chain recombines TRBV9 with TRBJ2-7; possible D gene TRBD2, 6 bases. CDR1 is SGDLS and CDR2 is YYNGEE in the germline V gene. V was shortened by 1 base and J by 5 bases, with 16 bases between the two germline ends. This CDR3 region has 15 residues. CDR3 DNA: TGTGCCAGCAGCGTATACGTGGGGGGTACGGACGAGCAGTACTTC. Protein sequence: CASSVYVGGTDEQYF.

This chain links TRBV2 with TRBJ1-3; 9 bases are shared with TRBD1. The CDR3 contains 15 residues. Germline CDR1 reads SNHLY; CDR2 reads FYNNEI. V lost 7 bases to trimming and J lost 3 bases; unmatched junction nucleotides: 7. The CDR3 DNA follows: TGTGCCAGCAAAGAGGACAGGGGAGGTGGAAACACCATATATTTT. Translating it yields CASKEDRGGGNTIYF.

Note on this clone: The sample contains more than one DNA sequence encoding this CDR3. The chain joins TRBV2 to TRBJ1-5, with 8 bases matching TRBD1. The CDR3 is made up of 16 amino acids. Germline assignment: CDR1 SNHLY and CDR2 FYNNEI. V lost 2 bases to trimming and J lost 1 base; unmatched junction nucleotides: 4. As DNA, the CDR3 is TGTGCCAGCAGTGAAACTACAGGGGGAAGCAATCAGCCCCAGCATTTT. This encodes CASSETTGGSNQPQHF.

This chain connects TRBV5-6 to TRBJ2-1; the D gene is possibly TRBD1 (6 bases). Looked up from germline, CDR1 is SGHDT and CDR2 is YYEEEE. V was trimmed by 1 base and J by 9 bases, leaving 14 bases between them. The CDR3 is 14 amino acids. Here the CDR3 DNA reads TGTGCCAGCAGCTTGAGATTACAGGGTAGTGAGCAGTTCTTC. This translates into CASSLRLQGSEQFF. Drawing the rest from reference TRBV5-6 and TRBJ2-1, the complete variable domain is DAGVTQSPTHLIKTRGQQVTLRCSPKSGHDTVSWYQQALGQGPQFIFQYYEEEERQRGNFPDRFSGHQFPNYSSELNVNALLLGDSALYLCASSLRLQGSEQFFGPGTRLTVL.

The rearrangement uses TRBV7-9 and TRBJ2-1; D ambiguous. CDR3 length equals 12 residues. Germline CDR1 is SEHNR and CDR2 is FQNEAQ (reference sequence). The ends were cut back, 1 base at V and 9 bases at J, with 7 bases in the middle. CDR3: CASSLGPLEQFF. The CDR3 coding sequence is TGTGCCAGCAGCTTAGGGCCCCTTGAGCAGTTCTTC.

The chain uses TRBV4-2 and TRBJ2-7; possible D gene TRBD2, 5 bases. The V and J ends lost 1 base and 5 bases respectively, with 12 bases between them. This CDR3 contains 14 residues. Germline-derived CDR1 and CDR2 are LGHNA and YNFKEQ. CDR3 bases: TGTGCCAGCAGCCAAGGGAGAGGGATCGACGAGCAGTACTTC. Translated: CASSQGRGIDEQYF.

The chain couples TRBV5-6 to TRBJ1-6, with a tentative D call TRBD1 (5 bases). Trimming left V 5 bases short and J 10 bases short, with 16 bases between. This CDR3 comprises 14 residues. Germline-derived CDR1 and CDR2 are SGHDT and YYEEEE. CDR3 DNA sequence: TGTGCCAGCAGACCCGACAGTGAGCGCTCACCCCTCCACTTT. It translates to CASRPDSERSPLHF. The full variable domain, with the rest looked up from reference TRBV5-6 and TRBJ1-6, is DAGVTQSPTHLIKTRGQQVTLRCSPKSGHDTVSWYQQALGQGPQFIFQYYEEEERQRGNFPDRFSGHQFPNYSSELNVNALLLGDSALYLCASRPDSERSPLHFGNGTRLTVT.

The genes are TRBV19 and TRBJ2-5; 8 nucleotides align to TRBD1. This CDR3 is built from 14 residues. The germline gives CDR1 LNHDA, CDR2 SQIVND (reference sequence). V gave up 7 bases and J gave up 4 bases; unmatched junction bases: 8. This CDR3 is CASKFDRGGETQYF. In DNA form, the CDR3 reads TGTGCCAGTAAGTTCGACAGGGGAGGAGAGACCCAGTACTTC.

In this sample, this clone turned up many times. The chain joins TRBV19 to TRBJ1-2; 11 positions agree with TRBD1. The germline gives CDR1 LNHDA, CDR2 SQIVND (reference sequence). The CDR3 runs 15 residues. J lost 13 bases, V lost 4 bases, and 14 bases had no gene match. The CDR3 loop reads CASSRGDRDRGAVTF. The CDR3 bases are TGTGCCAGTAGTAGGGGTGACCGGGACAGGGGGGCCGTCACCTTC.

This clone is a singleton in its sample. The V and J genes are TRBV10-3 and TRBJ2-3; TRBD2 is a possible D gene (7 bases). From germline, CDR1 is ENHRY and CDR2 SYGVKD. V gave up 6 bases and J gave up 3 bases, with 16 bases separating them. This CDR3 is 15 amino acids long. DNA of the CDR3: TGTGCCATCAGCGAACGGGGGGCGCGTACAGATACGCAGTATTTT. As protein: CAISERGARTDTQYF.